The 9 T cell receptor beta chains below come from one sample, sequenced in a study of blood T cell repertoires in COVID-19. Method: immunoSEQ multiplex PCR; TCRdb's copy keeps in-frame clones and lacks some. This table has about 200,000 clones, 82% appearing once. The sample consisted of peripheral blood. The receptors were gathered from a woman of 80 years or more with COVID-19, enrolled during active disease.

This chain connects TRBV2 to TRBJ2-2, with a possible D match to TRBD2 (5 bases). There are 12 residues in the CDR3. Germline V CDR1 and CDR2: SNHLY, FYNNEI. V was pared by 6 bases and J by 6 bases, with 8 bases between. The CDR3 loop reads CASRVDSGELFF. For the CDR3, the DNA is TGTGCCAGCAGGGTGGACTCCGGGGAGCTGTTTTTT.

The chain couples TRBV5-4 to TRBJ1-2; TRBD1 might be the D (5 bases). The CDR3 is 18 residues long. Germline lookup yields CDR1 SGHNT and CDR2 YYREEE (reference sequence). With 3 bases removed from V and 0 bases from J, the gap between germline ends came to 21 bases. The CDR3 sequence: CASSSYVGTDRSNYGYTF. In DNA, the CDR3 is TGTGCCAGCAGCTCCTACGTTGGAACAGACAGATCTAACTATGGCTACACCTTC.

V usage is TRBV7-2 and J usage is TRBJ2-2; possibly TRBD1 for D (5 bases). This CDR3 contains 17 residues. V dropped 4 bases and J dropped 0 bases, with 15 bases sitting between them. CDR1 SGHTA and CDR2 FQGNSA come from the germline V gene. CDR3 nucleotide sequence: TGTGCCAGCAGCTCCCACCCTAGGGGCCCGAACACCGGGGAGCTGTTTTTT. It translates to CASSSHPRGPNTGELFF.

This clone has a handful of counts. The chain couples TRBV7-2 to TRBJ2-1; a possible D gene is TRBD2 (5 bases). CDR1 and CDR2 (germline): SGHTA, FQGNSA. The V end lost 1 base, the J end lost 2 bases, and 9 bases lay between the germline ends. The CDR3 contains 15 residues. CDR3 nucleotide sequence: TGTGCCAGCAGCTTAGAAGCGGTTCCCTACAATGAGCAGTTCTTC. This sequence encodes CASSLEAVPYNEQFF.

The rearrangement joins TRBV7-2 to TRBJ1-1; maybe TRBD1 (5 bases). The CDR3 contains 14 residues. CDR1 and CDR2 (germline): SGHTA, FQGNSA. V lost 5 bases, J lost 6 bases, and 16 bases lay in between. The CDR3 sequence is CASSRNRAGAEAFF. The CDR3 coding sequence is TGTGCCAGCAGCCGCAACCGTGCGGGGGCTGAAGCTTTCTTT.

CDR3 DNA sequence: TGTGCCAGCAGCTTCACACAGGGGAGCGAAGCTTTCTTT. Protein: CASSFTQGSEAFF. The V call is TRBV7-3, the J call TRBJ1-1, with 7 bases that match TRBD1. The CDR3 runs to 13 residues. Per germline, CDR1 SGHTA and CDR2 FQGTGA. V was pared by 3 bases and J by 8 bases, with 6 bases of the junction left unmatched.

This clone has a handful of counts. The chain carries TRBV7-6 and TRBJ2-5; TRBD2 aligns across 16 bases. The V gene end was trimmed by 1 base and the J gene end by 5 bases; junction bases not matched to a gene: 7. The CDR3 runs to 18 residues. Germline-derived CDR1 and CDR2 are SGHVS and FNYEAQ. The CDR3 protein is CASSLGLRGLAGGETQYF. The CDR3 region has the DNA TGTGCCAGCAGCTTAGGTCTGAGGGGACTAGCGGGAGGGGAGACCCAGTACTTC.

V and J are TRBV6-5 and TRBJ2-7; maybe TRBD2 (6 bases). Germline loops: CDR1 MNHEY, CDR2 SVGAGI. Trimming stripped 6 bases from V and 0 bases from J, with 15 bases between. The CDR3 sequence is 15 residues long. CDR3 DNA sequence: TGTGCCAGCAGCCGAGGAGGGTCTATCTCCTACGAGCAGTACTTC. Translated, it gives CASSRGGSISYEQYF.

The chain recombines TRBV19 with TRBJ1-1; D is possibly TRBD1 (6 bases). Trimming left V 4 bases short and J 7 bases short, with 13 bases between. The CDR3 runs to 13 residues. The germline V gene encodes CDR1 LNHDA and CDR2 SQIVND (reference sequence). CDR3 region: CASSRTTGNEAFF. The CDR3 coding sequence is TGTGCCAGTAGTAGAACTACAGGGAATGAAGCTTTCTTT.